Listed here is a single T cell receptor beta chain. Antigen unknown. The data stem from a study of metastatic and nonmetastatic thyroid tumors. There are 14 residues in the CDR3. Germline CDR1 is SGHAT and CDR2 is FQNNGV. Trimming took 1 base from V and 3 from J, leaving 10 bases between them. Before thyroid surgery, none of the patients had received any treatment. Study-level points and caveats: The reported finding was significantly higher TCR beta diversity in malignant thyroid tumors relative to benign nodules, in blood and tumor.

Original methodology: Clinicopathological groups differed in CDR3, with these differences serving to build a distant-metastasis classifier for papillary thyroid cancer. TCRdb reanalyzed the PCR reads with MiXCR. V and J calls and clone size were set by TCRdb, not the authors. The table shows tens of thousands of clones, with 20% to 25% occurring only once. The sample consisted of tumor tissue. This chain connects TRBV11-2 to TRBJ2-7, with D unresolved. The receptor comes from a female donor with papillary thyroid cancer or a benign thyroid nodule (not recorded which). Some clones in this sample may be carry-over from other donors' samples. The CDR3 DNA is TGTGCCAGCAGCTTAGTCGCCATTCACTACGAGCAGTACTTC. Its translation: CASSLVAIHYEQYF.